This TCR beta chain came from a study of T cell responses to AZD1222 COVID-19 vaccine. Regarding this clone: Its antigen is unknown.

Study findings and constraints: Donors were largely white British and mainly female; clonal diversity was possibly underestimated. Researchers report vaccine-associated CD4 TCRs spanning spike, with dominance at 160-218 and 743-854. Only a handful of AZD1222 recipients, more than 5 in all, had baseline seropositivity.

The assay was immunoSEQ multiplex PCR, and TCRdb's table has in-frame clones only and misses some. The sample holds around 100,000 clones, 80% to 90% seen once. The V gene lost 6 bases and the J gene lost 0 bases, with 18 bases spanning the gap. Per germline, CDR1 MNHEY and CDR2 SMNVEV (reference sequence). CDR3 length: 18 residues. The sequence derives from an adult in good health. The chain has TRBV27 and TRBJ1-6; D gene uncertain. Sequenced here: peripheral blood, sampled on day 0 of AZD1222 vaccination. The CDR3 sequence: CASRGILGDSSYNSPLHF. In nucleotides, the CDR3 is TGTGCCAGCAGGGGTATACTCGGTGATAGCTCCTATAATTCACCCCTCCACTTT.